This TCR beta chain was profiled in a study of Ad26.COV2.S vaccination and SARS-CoV-2 variants. Overall study results and limits: Ad26.COV2.S recipients had broader spike-specific TCRs (P = 0.0014). For non-spike TCRs, breadth in vaccine recipients resembled that in placebo recipients.

TCRdb's table, derived via immunoSEQ multiplex PCR, lists solely in-frame clones and lacks some. The sample has about 460,000 clones; roughly nine tenths are singletons. The V gene's germline CDR1 is KGHSH and CDR2 LQKENI. There are 12 residues in the CDR3. Trimming cost V 5 bases and J 1 base, with 5 bases left between them. Treatment indicated: some 19 received Ad26.COV2.S at low or high dose, single or two shots; roughly five received placebo; per-sample allocation not given. Specimen acquisition occurred on day 63 following the initial vaccine or placebo injection. As regards this clone: Its antigen is currently unknown.

V is TRBV18 and J is TRBJ2-5; D remains unclear. The TCR was taken from a person aged 18-60 years who received the Ad26.COV2.S COVID-19 vaccine or a placebo. Material: peripheral blood, obtained in a trial of Ad26.COV2.S vaccine versus placebo. The DNA of the CDR3 is TGTGCCAGCTCAACGTTCCAAGAGACCCAGTACTTC. This encodes CASSTFQETQYF.